Presented here are 14 T cell receptor beta chains from one specimen sequenced in a study of blood T cell repertoires in COVID-19. Sequencing used immunoSEQ multiplex PCR; TCRdb keeps in-frame clones, though not all of them. The table records about 50,000 clones, roughly 90% of them present only once. Input material: peripheral blood. The origin of the receptors is a human donor in a cohort sampled during active COVID-19.

The rearrangement uses TRBV3-1 (or the pseudogene TRBV3-2) and TRBJ2-2, with 12 nucleotides matching TRBD2. Per the germline V gene, CDR1 is LGHDT and CDR2 is YNNKEL (reference sequence). The V gene end was trimmed by 4 bases and the J gene end by 5 bases; junction bases not matched to a gene: 14. This CDR3 is built from 19 residues. The CDR3 here is CASSLFPPSGRAGTGELFF. CDR3 nucleotide sequence: TGTGCCAGCAGCCTCTTCCCCCCTAGCGGGAGGGCCGGGACCGGGGAGCTGTTTTTT.

This chain joins TRBV5-4 and TRBJ2-5, with D possibly being TRBD1 (6 bases). V was pared by 2 bases and J by 1 base, with 9 bases between. The CDR3 runs 14 residues. The germline gives CDR1 SGHNT, CDR2 YYREEE (reference sequence). CDR3 bases: TGTGCCAGCAGCTTAGGACAGTCCCAAGAGACCCAGTACTTC. Translation gives CASSLGQSQETQYF.

The count of this clone is one. The CDR3 bases are TGTGCCAGCAGCTTTAATGGGGGGGCCGGGGAGCTGTTTTTT. Protein product: CASSFNGGAGELFF. V usage is TRBV6-2 or TRBV6-3 and J usage is TRBJ2-2; TRBD2 agrees at 7 bases. Germline trimming cut 6 bases from V and 6 bases from J; bases unmatched to any gene: 7. Per germline, CDR1 MNHEY and CDR2 SVGEGT. The CDR3 runs 14 residues.

The CDR3 loop reads CASSLFNSRGTEAFF. The CDR3 nucleotides are TGCGCCAGCAGCCTATTTAACTCTCGGGGCACTGAAGCTTTCTTT. The J gene is TRBJ1-1, the V gene TRBV4-3, with D hard to call. CDR1 and CDR2 (germline): LGHNA, YSLEER. V lost 4 bases and J 4 bases, leaving 16 bases between the germline ends. CDR3 length equals 15 residues.

CDR3 bases: TGTGCCCGCCCGTCATGGGGCATTCTTGACTATGGCTACACCTTC. This encodes CARPSWGILDYGYTF. This sequence joins TRBV28 and TRBJ1-2; D may be TRBD1 (5 bases). Per germline, CDR1 MDHEN and CDR2 SYDVKM. This CDR3 region has 15 residues. The ends were cut back, 11 bases at V and 3 bases at J, with 22 bases in the middle.

The chain couples TRBV4-3 to TRBJ2-3; 10 nucleotides line up with TRBD1. The CDR3 has 16 residues. CDR1 and CDR2 from the germline V gene are LGHNA and YSLEER. J lost 7 bases, V lost 1 base, and 8 bases had no gene match. The CDR3 reads CASSQAGTGVGHTQYF. CDR3 in DNA: TGCGCCAGCAGCCAAGCCGGGACAGGGGTTGGGCATACGCAGTATTTT.

This chain connects TRBV3-1 (or the pseudogene TRBV3-2) to TRBJ2-3; the match to TRBD2 covers 9 bases. The CDR3 length is 17 residues. The germline V gene has CDR1 LGHDT and CDR2 YNNKEL (reference sequence). Trimming took 0 bases from V and 5 from J; bases not matched to a gene: 9. The CDR3 DNA reads as TGTGCCAGCAGCCAAGAAGGCGCGGGGGGGCTAGGAGATACGCAGTATTTT. Translated: CASSQEGAGGLGDTQYF.

This chain joins TRBV18 and TRBJ2-2, with 8 bases fitting TRBD1. Trimming cost V 6 bases and J 3 bases; bases outside gene matches: 6. This CDR3 has 15 amino acids. Germline V gives CDR1 KGHSH, CDR2 LQKENI. CDR3: CASSPGQVDTGELFF. CDR3 in DNA: TGTGCCAGCTCTCCGGGACAGGTGGACACCGGGGAGCTGTTTTTT. The entire variable domain, with the rest obtained from reference TRBV18 and TRBJ2-2, is as follows: NAGVMQNPRHLVRRRGQEARLRCSPMKGHSHVYWYRQLPEEGLKFMVYLQKENIIDESGMPKERFSAEFPKEGPSILRIQQVVRGDSAAYFCASSPGQVDTGELFFGEGSRLTVL.

The chain joins TRBV19 to TRBJ2-5; D might be TRBD1 (5 bases). CDR3 length: 13 residues. The V end lost 3 bases, the J end lost 3 bases, and 8 bases lay between the germline ends. The germline V gene has CDR1 LNHDA and CDR2 SQIVND (reference sequence). DNA of the CDR3: TGTGCCAGTAGTATTAGGGGTAAAGAGACCCAGTACTTC. This encodes CASSIRGKETQYF.

This chain joins TRBV5-8 and TRBJ1-6; 11 positions agree with TRBD1. CDR3 length: 16 amino acids. V lost 4 bases and J lost 9; bases outside the gene matches: 9. From germline, CDR1 is SGHTS and CDR2 YDEGEE. In DNA form, the CDR3 reads TGTGCCAGCAGCACCCGGACAGGGGGCAGGGGTTCACCCCTCCACTTT. Its translation is CASSTRTGGRGSPLHF.

This clone was picked up one time. The chain has TRBV12-3 or TRBV12-4 and TRBJ1-1, with unresolved D. The CDR3 totals 12 residues. The V end was cut by 4 bases, the J end by 7 bases, with 10 bases between. Here the CDR3 reads CASSYHGIEAFF. The DNA for the CDR3 is TGTGCCAGCAGTTACCACGGGATTGAAGCTTTCTTT.

The genes are TRBV5-8 and TRBJ2-1, with D uncertain. CDR1 and CDR2 from the germline V gene are SGHTS and YDEGEE. The CDR3 covers 13 residues. V shed 3 bases and J shed 4 bases, with 8 bases lying between them. Written as DNA, the CDR3 is TGTGCCAGCAGCTCCCTAGAATACAATGAGCAGTTCTTC. Amino acid sequence: CASSSLEYNEQFF.

The chain links TRBV20-1 to TRBJ1-2; D not certain. CDR1 and CDR2 (germline): DFQATT, SNEGSKA (reference sequence). The V end lost 3 bases, the J end lost 0 bases, and 11 bases lay between the germline ends. CDR3 length equals 14 residues. The CDR3 spells CSASSRRANYGYTF. CDR3 nucleotides: TGCAGTGCTAGTTCGAGGAGGGCTAACTATGGCTACACCTTC.

The CDR3 nucleotides read TGTGCCAGCTCACCACAGGGGAACTCCTACGAGCAGTACTTC. Amino acid sequence: CASSPQGNSYEQYF. J is TRBJ2-7 and V is TRBV18, with D possibly matching TRBD1 (5 bases). The germline V gene has CDR1 KGHSH and CDR2 LQKENI. Trimming pared 1 base from V and 0 bases from J, leaving 7 bases between. The CDR3 covers 14 residues.